The clone carrying this TCR beta chain was seen more than once but under ten times. The data are from a study of blood T cells in healthy people across ages. Germline assignment: CDR1 KGHSH and CDR2 LQKENI. Trimming removed 6 bases from V and 5 bases from J; junction bases left unmatched: 8. The CDR3 runs 14 residues. The use of a sample-barcoded 5' primer and a J-beta primer mix characterized a second PCR of 7 to 11 cycles. TCRdb re-called the 5' RACE reads through MiXCR, storing one row per CDR3 protein. The data hold roughly 800,000 distinct CDR3 sequences, with over 45% observed a single time. The chain has TRBV18 and TRBJ2-5; 8 bases are shared with TRBD1. Sequencing was carried out using blood. The sequence was obtained from a man younger than 45 in good health. This CDR3 is CASSFGQGHETQYF. The CDR3 DNA reads as TGTGCCAGCTCTTTCGGACAGGGTCACGAGACCCAGTACTTC.